The TCR beta chain described here comes from a study of T cells in Graves' hyperthyroidism and ophthalmopathy. Amplified regions were TCR beta CDR3 sequences from RNA transcripts. The TCR CDR3 first-round RT-PCR relied on the HTBI primer set. TCRdb re-called the multiplex PCR reads through MiXCR, storing one row per CDR3 protein. Here the sample spans 350,000 to 450,000 distinct CDR3 sequences, about 14% being singletons. Whole-study findings and limits: Prediction of ophthalmopathy progression came a median roughly 6.7 months pre-onset. Most thyroid-expanded clonotypes above 0.001 were also found in blood.

The germline gives CDR1 SEHNR, CDR2 FQNEAQ (reference sequence). The V end was cut by 3 bases, the J end by 4 bases, with 14 bases between. The CDR3 contains 15 residues. About 10 ml of fresh peripheral blood supplied the PBMCs. This clonotype appeared many times. Its specificity is unknown. The V gene is TRBV7-9, the J gene TRBJ2-3; perhaps TRBD2 as D (5 bases). The TCR sequence derives from a man in his forties or fifties with Graves' ophthalmopathy. Sequenced input: blood. Written as DNA, the CDR3 is TGTGCCAGCAGCTTTCAGTCGGGGTTGGCAGATACGCAGTATTTT. Translated: CASSFQSGLADTQYF. The variable domain in full, completed from reference TRBV7-9 and TRBJ2-3, reads DTGVSQNPRHKITKRGQNVTFRCDPISEHNRLYWYRQTLGQGPEFLTYFQNEAQLEKSRLLSDRFSAERPKGSFSTLEIQRTEQGDSAMYLCASSFQSGLADTQYFGPGTRLTVL.